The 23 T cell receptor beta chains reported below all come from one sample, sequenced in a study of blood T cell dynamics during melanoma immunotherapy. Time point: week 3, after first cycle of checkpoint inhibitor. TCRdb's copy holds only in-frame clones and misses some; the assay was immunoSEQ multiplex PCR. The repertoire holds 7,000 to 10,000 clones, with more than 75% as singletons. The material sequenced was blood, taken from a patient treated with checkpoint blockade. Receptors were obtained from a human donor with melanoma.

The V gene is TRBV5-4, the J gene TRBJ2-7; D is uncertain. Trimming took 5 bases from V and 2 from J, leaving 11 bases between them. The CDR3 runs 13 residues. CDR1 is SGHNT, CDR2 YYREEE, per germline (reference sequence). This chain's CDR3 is CASRVGGTYEQYF. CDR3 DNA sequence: TGTGCCAGCAGAGTAGGCGGAACCTACGAGCAGTACTTC.

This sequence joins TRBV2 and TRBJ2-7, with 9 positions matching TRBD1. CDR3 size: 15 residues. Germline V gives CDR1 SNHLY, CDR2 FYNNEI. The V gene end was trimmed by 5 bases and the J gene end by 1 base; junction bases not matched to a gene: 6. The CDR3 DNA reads TGTGCCAGCAGTCCGGGACAGGGCGGTTCCTACGAGCAGTACTTC. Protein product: CASSPGQGGSYEQYF.

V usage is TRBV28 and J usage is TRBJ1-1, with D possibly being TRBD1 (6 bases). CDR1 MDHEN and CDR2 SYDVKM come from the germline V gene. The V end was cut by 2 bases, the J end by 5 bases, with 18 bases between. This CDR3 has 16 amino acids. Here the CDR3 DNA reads TGTGCCAGCAGTTTAGTCAGGGGCCCGGGGAAGACTGAAGCTTTCTTT. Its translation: CASSLVRGPGKTEAFF.

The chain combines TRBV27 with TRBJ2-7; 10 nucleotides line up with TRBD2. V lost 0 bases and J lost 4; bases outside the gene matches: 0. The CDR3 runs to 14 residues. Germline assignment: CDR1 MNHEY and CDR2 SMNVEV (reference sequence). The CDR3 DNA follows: TGTGCCAGCAGTTTATCACTAGCGGGGTACGAGCAGTACTTC. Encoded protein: CASSLSLAGYEQYF.

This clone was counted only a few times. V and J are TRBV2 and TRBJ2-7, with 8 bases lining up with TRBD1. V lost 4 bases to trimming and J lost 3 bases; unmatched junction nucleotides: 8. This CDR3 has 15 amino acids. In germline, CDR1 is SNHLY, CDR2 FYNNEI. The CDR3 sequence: CASSARGQRLYEQYF. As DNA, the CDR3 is TGTGCCAGCAGTGCCAGGGGGCAAAGGCTCTACGAGCAGTACTTC.

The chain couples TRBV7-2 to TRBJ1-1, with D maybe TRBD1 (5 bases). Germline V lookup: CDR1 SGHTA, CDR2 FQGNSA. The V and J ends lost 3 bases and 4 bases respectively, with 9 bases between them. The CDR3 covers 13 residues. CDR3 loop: CASSFFGGTEAFF. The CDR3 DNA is TGTGCCAGCAGCTTCTTCGGGGGCACTGAAGCTTTCTTT.

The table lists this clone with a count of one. The CDR3 protein is CASSHRLTYEQYF. CDR3 DNA sequence: TGTGCCAGCAGCCACAGGCTTACCTACGAGCAGTACTTC. V and J are TRBV27 and TRBJ2-5, with D tentatively TRBD1 (5 bases). The last part of the DNA fits TRBJ2-7 better; the J call may be wrong. Germline CDR1 is MNHEY and CDR2 is SMNVEV (reference sequence). The CDR3 runs to 13 residues.

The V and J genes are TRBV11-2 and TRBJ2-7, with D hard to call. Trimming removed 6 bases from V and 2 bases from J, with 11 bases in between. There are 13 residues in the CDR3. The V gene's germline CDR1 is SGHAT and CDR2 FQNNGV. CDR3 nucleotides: TGTGCCAGCAGGCCCCTCAGTCCCTACGAGCAGTACTTC. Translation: CASRPLSPYEQYF.

Here the CDR3 DNA reads TGTGCCAGCAGCGTAGCGGTCAATGGGGGGGGCACTGAAGCTTTCTTT. Translation gives CASSVAVNGGGTEAFF. This chain joins TRBV9 and TRBJ1-1; maybe TRBD1 (5 bases). V was pared by 0 bases and J by 4 bases, with 16 bases between. The germline V gene encodes CDR1 SGDLS and CDR2 YYNGEE. This CDR3 region has 16 residues.

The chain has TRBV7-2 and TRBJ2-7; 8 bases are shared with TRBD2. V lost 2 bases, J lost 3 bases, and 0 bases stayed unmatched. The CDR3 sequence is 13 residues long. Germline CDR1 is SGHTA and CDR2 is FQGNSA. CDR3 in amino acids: CASSLSGGYEQYF. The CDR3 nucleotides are TGTGCCAGCAGCTTAAGCGGGGGCTACGAGCAGTACTTC.

The CDR3 DNA is TGTGCCAGCTCACCTGGAGTTAATAGCAATCAGCCCCAGCATTTT. Its protein is CASSPGVNSNQPQHF. This chain links TRBV18 with TRBJ1-5; D gene ambiguous. The V end was cut by 3 bases, the J end by 0 bases, with 9 bases between. The CDR3 extends over 15 amino acids. The germline CDR1 and CDR2 sequences are KGHSH and LQKENI. Variable domain in full (rest from reference TRBV18 and TRBJ1-5): NAGVMQNPRHLVRRRGQEARLRCSPMKGHSHVYWYRQLPEEGLKFMVYLQKENIIDESGMPKERFSAEFPKEGPSILRIQQVVRGDSAAYFCASSPGVNSNQPQHFGDGTRLSIL.

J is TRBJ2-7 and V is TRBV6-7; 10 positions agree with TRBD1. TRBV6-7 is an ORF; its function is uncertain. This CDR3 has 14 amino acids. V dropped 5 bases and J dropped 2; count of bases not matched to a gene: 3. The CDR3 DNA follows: TGTGCCAGCAGTACGGGACAGGGGACCTACGAGCAGTACTTC. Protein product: CASSTGQGTYEQYF.

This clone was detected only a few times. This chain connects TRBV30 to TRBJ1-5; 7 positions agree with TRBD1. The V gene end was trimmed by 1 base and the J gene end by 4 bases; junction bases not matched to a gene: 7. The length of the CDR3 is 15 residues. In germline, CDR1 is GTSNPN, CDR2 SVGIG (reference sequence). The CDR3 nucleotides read TGTGCCTGGAGTGGTGGGACAGAAATAAATCAGCCCCAGCATTTT. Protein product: CAWSGGTEINQPQHF.

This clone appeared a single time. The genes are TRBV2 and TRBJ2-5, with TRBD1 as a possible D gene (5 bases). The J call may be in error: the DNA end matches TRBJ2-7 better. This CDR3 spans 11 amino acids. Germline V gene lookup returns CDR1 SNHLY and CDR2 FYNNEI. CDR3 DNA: TGTGCCAGCAGTGGCAGGGCCGAGCAGTACTTC. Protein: CASSGRAEQYF.

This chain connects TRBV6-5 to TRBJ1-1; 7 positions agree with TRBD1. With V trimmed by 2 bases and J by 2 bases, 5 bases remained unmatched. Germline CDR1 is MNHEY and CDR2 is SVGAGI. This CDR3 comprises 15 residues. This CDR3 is CASSYGGTVNTEAFF. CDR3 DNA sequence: TGTGCCAGCAGTTACGGGGGGACAGTTAACACTGAAGCTTTCTTT.

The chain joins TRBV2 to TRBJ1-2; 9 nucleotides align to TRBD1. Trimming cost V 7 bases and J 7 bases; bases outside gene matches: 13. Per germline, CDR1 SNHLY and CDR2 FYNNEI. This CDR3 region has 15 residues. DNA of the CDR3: TGTGCCAGCACTCCGGGACAGGGAGTCCAGGGTGGCTACACCTTC. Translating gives CASTPGQGVQGGYTF.

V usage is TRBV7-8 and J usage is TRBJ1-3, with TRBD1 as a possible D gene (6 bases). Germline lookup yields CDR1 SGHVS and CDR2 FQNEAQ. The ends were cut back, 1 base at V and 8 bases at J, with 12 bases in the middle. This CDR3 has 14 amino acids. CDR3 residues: CASSLGVPGDTIYF. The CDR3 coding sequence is TGTGCCAGCAGCTTAGGTGTCCCAGGGGACACCATATATTTT.

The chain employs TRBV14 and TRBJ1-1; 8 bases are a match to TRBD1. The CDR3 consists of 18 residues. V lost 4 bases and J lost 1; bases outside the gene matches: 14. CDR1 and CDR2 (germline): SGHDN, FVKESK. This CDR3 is CASSLKGLADRGNTEAFF. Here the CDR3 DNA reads TGTGCCAGCAGCCTCAAGGGATTAGCCGACAGGGGGAACACTGAAGCTTTCTTT.

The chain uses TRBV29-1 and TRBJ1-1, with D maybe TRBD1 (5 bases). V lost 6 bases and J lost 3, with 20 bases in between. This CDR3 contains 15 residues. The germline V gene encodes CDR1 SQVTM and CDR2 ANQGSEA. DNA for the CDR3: TGCAGCGTAGTCCAGGGTGGCTTGGGGGACACTGAAGCTTTCTTT. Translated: CSVVQGGLGDTEAFF.

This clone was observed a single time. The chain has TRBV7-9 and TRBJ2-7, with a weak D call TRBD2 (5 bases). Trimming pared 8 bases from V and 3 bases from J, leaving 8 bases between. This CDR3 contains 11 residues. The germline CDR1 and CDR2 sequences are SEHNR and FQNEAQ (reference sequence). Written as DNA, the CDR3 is TGTGCCAGCGCGGGCGGCTACGAGCAGTACTTC. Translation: CASAGGYEQYF.

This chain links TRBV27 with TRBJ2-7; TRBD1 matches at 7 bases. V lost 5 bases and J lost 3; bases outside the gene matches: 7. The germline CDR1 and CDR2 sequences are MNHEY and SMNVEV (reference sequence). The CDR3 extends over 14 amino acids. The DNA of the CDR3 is TGTGCCAGCAGTGATACAGGGGCCTTCTACGAGCAGTACTTC. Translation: CASSDTGAFYEQYF.

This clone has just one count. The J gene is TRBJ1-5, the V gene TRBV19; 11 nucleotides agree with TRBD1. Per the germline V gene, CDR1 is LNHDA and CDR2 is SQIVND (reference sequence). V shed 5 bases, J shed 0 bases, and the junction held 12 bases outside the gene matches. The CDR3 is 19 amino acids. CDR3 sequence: CASSSWDRGRIVSNQPQHF. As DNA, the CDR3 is TGTGCCAGTAGTTCTTGGGACAGGGGGAGGATTGTTAGCAATCAGCCCCAGCATTTT.

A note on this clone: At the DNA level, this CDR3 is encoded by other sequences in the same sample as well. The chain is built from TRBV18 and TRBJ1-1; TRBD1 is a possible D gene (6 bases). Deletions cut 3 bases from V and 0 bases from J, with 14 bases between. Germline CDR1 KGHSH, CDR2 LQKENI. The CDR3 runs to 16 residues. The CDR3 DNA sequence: TGTGCCAGCTCACCTCCCCTGACAGGTATGAACACTGAAGCTTTCTTT. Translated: CASSPPLTGMNTEAFF.